The clone carrying this TCR beta chain was observed a single time. Sequencing used immunoSEQ multiplex PCR; TCRdb keeps in-frame clones, though not all of them. The sample contains some 110,000 clones, 90% of which appear only once. This specimen comes from a study of blood T cell repertoires in COVID-19. Background on the study: Sample material is recorded as cDNA or gDNA derived from T cells, B-cell-depleted T cells, or PBMCs.

The germline CDR1 and CDR2 sequences are MNHEY and SMNVEV (reference sequence). The ends were cut back, 2 bases at V and 8 bases at J, with 7 bases in the middle. This CDR3 region has 12 residues. The source material was peripheral blood. The receptor comes from a human donor with active COVID-19. The donor label of this sample is uncertain. The J gene is TRBJ2-1, the V gene TRBV27; D not resolved. CDR3 region: CASSLVGYEQFF. The DNA for the CDR3 is TGTGCCAGCAGTTTAGTGGGCTATGAGCAGTTCTTC.